The 26 T cell receptor beta chains below come from one sample, sequenced in a study of shared clonotypes between healthy human individuals. Data came from immunoSEQ multiplex PCR; TCRdb stores just in-frame clones and leaves some out. In the table there are some 1,400,000 clones, approximately 97% of which are singletons. Sequenced input: naive CD4+ T cells sorted from blood. Described subset: CD45RA+ positively selected. These receptors were taken from a man aged 25 to 40 in good health.

The chain joins TRBV18 to TRBJ2-7; D uncertain. From germline, CDR1 is KGHSH and CDR2 LQKENI. CDR3 length equals 11 residues. V dropped 4 bases and J dropped 5 bases, with 6 bases sitting between them. CDR3 sequence reads: CASSQLDEQYF. The CDR3 nucleotides read TGTGCCAGCTCACAGCTCGACGAGCAGTACTTC.

This clone was seen only a few times. The chain uses TRBV20-1 and TRBJ2-7, with D possibly matching TRBD1 (6 bases). Germline V CDR1 and CDR2: DFQATT, SNEGSKA (reference sequence). The CDR3 is 11 amino acids. Trimming took off 6 bases at V and 6 bases at J, with 12 bases between the two ends. In DNA, the CDR3 is TGCAGTGCAAACAGGGTGGCCGAGCAGTACTTC. This sequence encodes CSANRVAEQYF.

The chain couples TRBV2 to TRBJ2-1; the D is unclear. Trimming stripped 8 bases from V and 9 bases from J, with 17 bases between. The CDR3 runs 13 residues. CDR1 and CDR2 (germline): SNHLY, FYNNEI. DNA for the CDR3: TGTGCCAGCTTCAACCTCTATATGGGTGAGCAGTTCTTC. Residues: CASFNLYMGEQFF.

The chain has TRBV6-1 and TRBJ2-7; D remains unclear. Germline lookup yields CDR1 MNHNS and CDR2 SASEGT. The CDR3 is 13 amino acids. V was clipped by 2 bases and J by 1 base, with 6 bases between them. The CDR3 is CASSETPSYEQYF. The CDR3 bases are TGTGCCAGCAGTGAAACACCTTCCTACGAGCAGTACTTC.

Regarding this clone: Within the sample, other DNA sequences also encode this same CDR3. For the CDR3, the DNA is TGTGCCACCAGCCCCCGGGACCCTGCTGGTGAGCAGTTCTTC. It yields the protein CATSPRDPAGEQFF. The gene calls are TRBV15 and TRBJ2-1; D tentatively reads TRBD1 or TRBD2 (5 bases each). CDR1 and CDR2 from the germline V gene are LNHNV and YYDKDF (reference sequence). The V end was cut by 5 bases, the J end by 9 bases, with 17 bases between. There are 14 residues in the CDR3.

This clone was seen once. The same CDR3 can be traced to other DNA sequences in this sample. The chain uses TRBV19 and TRBJ1-5, with 7 nucleotides matching TRBD1. V shed 6 bases and J 4 bases; nucleotides not matched to a gene: 0. Germline assignment: CDR1 LNHDA and CDR2 SQIVND (reference sequence). The CDR3 contains 12 residues. The CDR3 here is CASRQGNQPQHF. CDR3 in DNA: TGTGCCAGTAGACAGGGGAATCAGCCCCAGCATTTT.

V usage is TRBV7-6 and J usage is TRBJ2-7; 7 nucleotides agree with TRBD2. CDR3 length: 16 residues. Germline trimming cut 1 base from V and 0 bases from J; bases unmatched to any gene: 6. The germline CDR1 and CDR2 sequences are SGHVS and FNYEAQ. The CDR3 DNA follows: TGTGCCAGCAGCTTAGAATCCCGCGGGAGCTCCTACGAGCAGTACTTC. Translated, it gives CASSLESRGSSYEQYF.

This rearrangement joins TRBV19 to TRBJ2-1; no reliable D call. The CDR3 extends over 11 amino acids. Between the trimmed V and J ends, which lost 1 base and 14 bases, there was a span of 9 bases. Germline CDR1 and CDR2: LNHDA and SQIVND (reference sequence). Here the CDR3 DNA reads TGTGCCAGTAGTATAGGGAAATTGGAGTTCTTC. Translation: CASSIGKLEFF.

The chain joins TRBV20-1 to TRBJ1-2; D is uncertain. The CDR3 sequence is 11 residues long. The V end lost 5 bases, the J end lost 7 bases, and 11 bases lay between the germline ends. The V gene's germline CDR1 is DFQATT and CDR2 SNEGSKA (reference sequence). CDR3 region: CSAHGSSGYTF. DNA of the CDR3: TGCAGTGCTCACGGCAGCTCTGGCTACACCTTC.

This clone was observed once. The chain employs TRBV5-4 and TRBJ2-7; TRBD2 aligns across 7 bases. Trimming at V came to 4 bases and at J to 0 bases, leaving 4 bases not matched to a gene. Germline CDR1 and CDR2: SGHNT and YYREEE (reference sequence). This CDR3 has 14 amino acids. CDR3 nucleotides: TGTGCCAGCAGCGTCCGCGGGAGCTCCTACGAGCAGTACTTC. Protein product: CASSVRGSSYEQYF. Variable domain in full (rest from reference TRBV5-4 and TRBJ2-7): ETGVTQSPTHLIKTRGQQVTLRCSSQSGHNTVSWYQQALGQGPQFIFQYYREEENGRGNFPPRFSGLQFPNYSSELNVNALELDDSALYLCASSVRGSSYEQYFGPGTRLTVT.

The chain recombines TRBV19 with TRBJ1-1, with a tentative D call TRBD1 (5 bases). Germline CDR1 is LNHDA and CDR2 is SQIVND (reference sequence). There are 11 residues in the CDR3. V lost 7 bases and J lost 4, with 7 bases in between. The CDR3 here is CASKRGTEAFF. The CDR3 DNA reads TGTGCCAGTAAGAGGGGCACTGAAGCTTTCTTT.

J is TRBJ2-7 and V is TRBV6-1; D is uncertain. V was shortened by 5 bases and J by 6 bases, with 8 bases between the two germline ends. CDR3 length: 11 amino acids. Germline V gives CDR1 MNHNS, CDR2 SASEGT. The CDR3 DNA reads TGTGCCAGCAGTCTATGGTTCGAGCAGTACTTC. Protein sequence: CASSLWFEQYF.

The chain carries TRBV18 and TRBJ1-1; weak D call: TRBD1 (5 bases). CDR1 and CDR2 from the germline V gene are KGHSH and LQKENI. Trimming stripped 2 bases from V and 0 bases from J, with 10 bases between. The CDR3 runs to 15 residues. CDR3 DNA sequence: TGTGCCAGCTCACCAATAGAGGACATGAACACTGAAGCTTTCTTT. It encodes CASSPIEDMNTEAFF.

The chain carries TRBV7-6 and TRBJ2-1; 10 bases are a match to TRBD2. The CDR3 is made up of 15 amino acids. With 7 bases clipped from V and 6 bases from J, the junction kept 9 bases outside the gene matches. Germline values: CDR1 SGHVS, CDR2 FNYEAQ. CDR3 sequence reads: CASTQSGRVINEQFF. CDR3 coding DNA: TGTGCCAGCACCCAAAGCGGGAGGGTTATCAATGAGCAGTTCTTC.

This clone was seen just once. The chain is built from TRBV7-2 and TRBJ2-1; a possible D gene is TRBD2 (6 bases). The V gene lost 4 bases and the J gene lost 4 bases, with 14 bases spanning the gap. CDR3 size: 15 residues. CDR1 and CDR2 (germline): SGHTA, FQGNSA. The CDR3, as DNA: TGTGCCAGCAGCTCAGCCCCGCGGGATTACAATGAGCAGTTCTTC. It codes for CASSSAPRDYNEQFF.

This chain links TRBV18 with TRBJ2-3, with 10 bases lining up with TRBD2. The junction had 14 bases not matched to a gene; V was cut back by 3 bases and J by 5 bases. From germline, CDR1 is KGHSH and CDR2 LQKENI. This CDR3 contains 18 residues. CDR3 amino acids: CASSPRQAGGPGRDTQYF. Here the CDR3 DNA reads TGTGCCAGCTCACCCAGGCAAGCGGGAGGGCCAGGTAGAGATACGCAGTATTTT.

The chain uses TRBV10-3 and TRBJ1-1, with D hard to call. The CDR3 sequence is 16 residues long. The germline V and J ends were trimmed by 2 bases and 3 bases, with 16 bases remaining between them. Looked up from germline, CDR1 is ENHRY and CDR2 is SYGVKD. The chain's CDR3 is CAISEPVGGEDTEAFF. Here the CDR3 DNA reads TGTGCCATCAGTGAGCCCGTGGGAGGTGAGGACACTGAAGCTTTCTTT.

The rearrangement joins TRBV15 to TRBJ2-7, with D perhaps matching TRBD2 (5 bases). With 1 base removed from V and 1 base from J, the gap between germline ends came to 20 bases. The CDR3 loop spans 18 amino acids. In germline, CDR1 is LNHNV, CDR2 YYDKDF (reference sequence). The CDR3 is CATSRGALGRAGSYEQYF. DNA of the CDR3: TGTGCCACCAGCAGAGGGGCACTAGGGCGGGCCGGATCCTACGAGCAGTACTTC.

This clone showed up just once. The chain couples TRBV11-3 to TRBJ2-2, with D possibly being TRBD2 (5 bases). The germline V gene has CDR1 SGHNT and CDR2 YENEEA. CDR3 length: 16 residues. Deletions cut 3 bases from V and 3 bases from J, with 14 bases between. As DNA, the CDR3 is TGTGCCAGCAGCTTTCGGGGAACCGGGGACACCGGGGAGCTGTTTTTT. The encoded protein is CASSFRGTGDTGELFF.

The chain links TRBV29-1 to TRBJ2-1; perhaps TRBD1 as D (6 bases). CDR1 is SQVTM and CDR2 is ANQGSEA in the germline V gene. The CDR3 loop spans 10 amino acids. V was cut by 8 bases and J by 10 bases, with 12 bases left in between. The CDR3 here is CSSLGQEQFF. CDR3 DNA: TGCAGCTCCCTGGGACAAGAGCAGTTCTTC.

The chain recombines TRBV7-9 with TRBJ2-7; tentative D call: TRBD1 (6 bases). This CDR3 spans 14 amino acids. The germline V and J ends were trimmed by 1 base and 7 bases, with 14 bases remaining between them. CDR1 and CDR2 (germline): SEHNR, FQNEAQ (reference sequence). The CDR3 is CASSLGTGNWEQYF. The DNA of the CDR3 is TGTGCCAGCAGCTTAGGCACAGGGAATTGGGAGCAGTACTTC.

The chain is built from TRBV30 and TRBJ1-6, with 9 bases aligning to TRBD1. Germline V lookup: CDR1 GTSNPN, CDR2 SVGIG (reference sequence). J was trimmed by 7 bases and V by 2 bases; bases with no gene match: 9. The CDR3 has 16 residues. The CDR3 sequence: CAWSPGPGTGNSPLHF. The DNA of the CDR3 is TGTGCCTGGAGTCCTGGACCCGGGACAGGGAATTCACCCCTCCACTTT.

The rearrangement uses TRBV4-1 and TRBJ2-1; 12 nucleotides agree with TRBD2. The trim removed 4 bases at V and 1 base at J, leaving 5 bases unmatched. The CDR3 spans 17 residues. CDR1 is MGHRA, CDR2 YSYEKL, per germline. DNA of the CDR3: TGCGCCAGCAGCCTCCTAGCGGGAGGGCCTTCCTACAATGAGCAGTTCTTC. Translation: CASSLLAGGPSYNEQFF.

J is TRBJ1-2 and V is TRBV6-6, with 9 bases that match TRBD1. The CDR3 is 15 residues long. Germline CDR1 is MNHNY and CDR2 is SVGAGI (reference sequence). Trimming cost V 6 bases and J 0 bases; bases outside gene matches: 5. The CDR3 DNA reads as TGTGCCAGCAGACAGGGGGCGACCTCTAACTATGGCTACACCTTC. This codes for CASRQGATSNYGYTF.

The chain recombines TRBV7-6 with TRBJ2-1; 14 nucleotides line up with TRBD2. This CDR3 contains 16 residues. V trimming: 4 bases; J trimming: 9 bases; junction bases outside the gene matches: 8. Germline V gene data show CDR1 as SGHVS and CDR2 as FNYEAQ. This chain's CDR3 is CASSSGTSGRKGEQFF. DNA of the CDR3: TGTGCCAGCAGCTCTGGGACTAGCGGGAGAAAGGGTGAGCAGTTCTTC.

The chain employs TRBV2 and TRBJ1-2; no firm D call. V dropped 5 bases and J dropped 8 bases, with 15 bases sitting between them. The CDR3 covers 13 residues. In germline, CDR1 is SNHLY, CDR2 FYNNEI. CDR3 nucleotides: TGTGCCAGCAGTCTATCGGGGTTTGGAGGCTACACCTTC. Translated, it gives CASSLSGFGGYTF. Combining the CDR3 with reference TRBV2 and TRBJ1-2 gives the whole variable domain EPEVTQTPSHQVTQMGQEVILRCVPISNHLYFYWYRQILGQKVEFLVSFYNNEISEKSEIFDDQFSVERPDGSNFTLKIRSTKLEDSAMYFCASSLSGFGGYTFGSGTRLTVV.